These 22 T cell receptor beta chains were sequenced from one sample in a study of somatic mutations in cytotoxic T cells in rheumatoid arthritis. Sequencing was performed with immunoSEQ multiplex PCR; in TCRdb, only in-frame clones are kept and a portion is missing. The data contain 35,000 to 45,000 clones, about four fifths of them seen just once; the ten biggest clones take up more than 2.5%. The sequenced material came from CD8+ T cells sorted from blood. The source is a man aged 40-49 years in good health.

The chain is built from TRBV28 and TRBJ1-3, with TRBD1 matching over 7 bases. V was clipped by 2 bases and J by 2 bases; unmatched bases: 12. This CDR3 is 18 amino acids long. Germline-derived CDR1 and CDR2 are MDHEN and SYDVKM. CDR3 sequence reads: CASSLGRGLANTGNTIYF. DNA of the CDR3: TGTGCCAGCAGTTTAGGCAGGGGGTTGGCGAACACTGGAAACACCATATATTTT.

This rearrangement joins TRBV7-9 to TRBJ2-5, with 8 bases that match TRBD2. This CDR3 has 15 amino acids. From germline, CDR1 is SEHNR and CDR2 FQNEAQ (reference sequence). V shed 3 bases and J 2 bases; nucleotides not matched to a gene: 5. For the CDR3, the DNA is TGTGCCAGCAGCTTTAGCGGGAACTCACAAGAGACCCAGTACTTC. This translates into CASSFSGNSQETQYF.

CDR3 sequence (DNA): TGTGCCAGCAGCGGGGGGGCGGGGACAAGCACAGATACGCAGTATTTT. This encodes CASSGGAGTSTDTQYF. V usage is TRBV9 and J usage is TRBJ2-3; D could derive from TRBD1 or TRBD2 (6 bases each). V was shortened by 3 bases and J by 0 bases, with 14 bases between the two germline ends. This CDR3 contains 16 residues. Germline-derived CDR1 and CDR2 are SGDLS and YYNGEE. Looking up the rest from reference TRBV9 and TRBJ2-3 gives the full variable domain: DSGVTQTPKHLITATGQRVTLRCSPRSGDLSVYWYQQSLDQGLQFLIQYYNGEERAKGNILERFSAQQFPDLHSELNLSSLELGDSALYFCASSGGAGTSTDTQYFGPGTRLTVL.

The gene calls are TRBV7-9 and TRBJ2-3, with a weak D call TRBD2 (6 bases). This CDR3 spans 18 amino acids. Germline V gene sequence: CDR1 SEHNR, CDR2 FQNEAQ (reference sequence). Trimming removed 4 bases from V and 4 bases from J, with 24 bases in between. In DNA, the CDR3 is TGTGCCAGCAGCTCCACCCCCGCGGGAAAAAAGGACCCAGATACGCAGTATTTT. It codes for CASSSTPAGKKDPDTQYF.

The chain uses TRBV19 and TRBJ1-1; D not resolved. Germline V gives CDR1 LNHDA, CDR2 SQIVND (reference sequence). The CDR3 extends over 13 amino acids. The germline V and J ends were trimmed by 6 bases and 4 bases, with 12 bases remaining between them. This CDR3 is CASSLTLVTEAFF. The CDR3 DNA sequence: TGTGCCAGTAGCCTTACCCTGGTCACTGAAGCTTTCTTT.

V and J are TRBV5-1 and TRBJ2-2, with D possibly being TRBD2 (7 bases). V lost 0 bases and J lost 10, with 10 bases in between. The CDR3 has 13 residues. Germline V gene sequence: CDR1 SGHRS, CDR2 YFSETQ. The DNA of the CDR3 is TGCGCCAGCAGCTTGGCCGGGGGGCTGGAGCTGTTTTTT. Protein: CASSLAGGLELFF.

This clone has only one observation. This chain uses TRBV27 with TRBJ1-4; 8 bases are shared with TRBD1. CDR1 and CDR2 (germline): MNHEY, SMNVEV (reference sequence). This CDR3 has 16 residues. V shed 6 bases and J 3 bases; nucleotides not matched to a gene: 9. The CDR3 loop reads CASRPLGQGANEKLFF. CDR3 in DNA: TGTGCCAGCAGACCCCTTGGACAGGGCGCTAATGAAAAACTGTTTTTT.

The chain combines TRBV4-1 with TRBJ2-7, with 8 bases identical to TRBD1. The CDR3 is 16 residues long. Germline-derived CDR1 and CDR2 are MGHRA and YSYEKL. The junction had 19 bases not matched to a gene; V was cut back by 8 bases and J by 7 bases. The CDR3 DNA sequence: TGCGCCAGCTCTTCTTCCGGGACAGGCCTCCCCGGGGAGCAGTACTTC. Residues: CASSSSGTGLPGEQYF.

CDR3: CSVLSGSLSVEQYF. CDR3 in DNA: TGCAGCGTTCTCAGCGGGAGCCTCTCTGTCGAGCAGTACTTC. The chain recombines TRBV29-1 with TRBJ2-7; the match to TRBD2 covers 8 bases. V was clipped by 5 bases and J by 6 bases; unmatched bases: 12. CDR3 size: 14 residues. From germline, CDR1 is SQVTM and CDR2 ANQGSEA.

This rearrangement joins TRBV21-1 to TRBJ1-5; the D call of TRBD1 is as the table states it, not checked on the DNA. TRBV21-1 is a pseudogene. There are 15 residues in the CDR3. The CDR3 DNA reads as TGTGCCAGCAGCAAAGCACGCAGGGCCAATCAGCCCCAGCATTTT. Its protein is CASSKARRANQPQHF.

V gene TRBV11-2 combines with J gene TRBJ2-1, with 7 bases matching TRBD2. Germline CDR1 SGHAT, CDR2 FQNNGV. CDR3 length equals 16 residues. J lost 3 bases, V lost 4 bases, and 9 bases had no gene match. The CDR3 loop reads CASSYRMLADYNEQFF. The CDR3, as DNA: TGTGCCAGCAGCTATAGAATGCTAGCGGACTACAATGAGCAGTTCTTC.

The V call is TRBV28, the J call TRBJ1-1, with D possibly being TRBD1 (5 bases). V gave up 6 bases and J gave up 1 base, with 18 bases separating them. This CDR3 is 16 amino acids long. Germline values: CDR1 MDHEN, CDR2 SYDVKM. The CDR3 DNA sequence: TGTGCCAGCAGAGCCCTCCCGGGACGGCAGAACACTGAAGCTTTCTTT. It yields the protein CASRALPGRQNTEAFF.

The V and J genes are TRBV11-2 and TRBJ1-4; D remains ambiguous. Trimming cost V 10 bases and J 5 bases, with 14 bases left between them. This CDR3 contains 13 residues. Germline V CDR1 and CDR2: SGHAT, FQNNGV. The chain's CDR3 is CATSAWQNEKLFF. The CDR3 DNA reads TGTGCCACCTCAGCCTGGCAGAATGAAAAACTGTTTTTT.

The V call is TRBV6-6, the J call TRBJ1-2, with 10 bases lining up with TRBD1. This CDR3 is 14 amino acids long. Per the germline V gene, CDR1 is MNHNY and CDR2 is SVGAGI (reference sequence). J gave up 8 bases and V 4 bases, and 7 bases lay outside the gene matches. CDR3 residues: CASSSYRDRGGYTF. The CDR3 bases are TGTGCCAGCAGTTCCTACCGGGACAGGGGAGGCTACACCTTC.

J is TRBJ2-2 and V is TRBV7-2; no clear D gene. Germline values: CDR1 SGHTA, CDR2 FQGNSA. The CDR3 spans 12 residues. Trimming removed 6 bases from V and 5 bases from J, with 7 bases in between. As DNA, the CDR3 is TGTGCCAGCAGTGGTGGAACCGGGGAGCTGTTTTTT. Translation: CASSGGTGELFF.

The chain links TRBV21-1 to TRBJ2-7; the table's D gene call, TRBD1, was not cross checked with the DNA. TRBV21-1 corresponds to a pseudogene. This CDR3 contains 14 residues. CDR3 in DNA: TGTGCCAGCAGCAAATATCACATCTCCTACGAGCAGTACTTC. Protein product: CASSKYHISYEQYF.

The rearrangement links TRBV28 to TRBJ2-2; a possible D gene is TRBD2 (6 bases). CDR3 length: 13 residues. CDR1 is MDHEN, CDR2 SYDVKM, per germline. Between the trimmed V and J ends, which lost 7 bases and 5 bases, there was a span of 11 bases. CDR3 DNA sequence: TGTGCCAGCACCCTGGGGGGAACCGGGGAGCTGTTTTTT. Translated, it gives CASTLGGTGELFF.

The chain is built from TRBV4-1 and TRBJ2-6, with unresolved D. V lost 4 bases, J lost 0 bases, and 10 bases lay in between. CDR3 size: 16 residues. CDR1 and CDR2 (germline): MGHRA, YSYEKL. CDR3 in amino acids: CASSREITSGANVLTF. The DNA for the CDR3 is TGCGCCAGCAGCCGCGAGATCACCTCTGGGGCCAACGTCCTGACTTTC.

The chain is built from TRBV19 and TRBJ2-2; no definite D call. The CDR3 contains 12 residues. The V gene lost 3 bases and the J gene lost 9 bases, with 8 bases spanning the gap. Germline values: CDR1 LNHDA, CDR2 SQIVND (reference sequence). CDR3 nucleotides: TGTGCCAGTAGTATTGGCTCCCGGGAGCTGTTTTTT. Translation: CASSIGSRELFF.

A single count supports this clone. J is TRBJ2-7 and V is TRBV7-8; TRBD2 matches 10 bases. Losses at the gene ends were 0 bases for V and 2 bases for J; bases not matched to a gene: 4. The CDR3 has 16 residues. Germline V CDR1 and CDR2: SGHVS, FQNEAQ. CDR3 region: CASSLASLAGAYEQYF. The CDR3 DNA is TGTGCCAGCAGCTTAGCGTCCCTAGCGGGAGCCTACGAGCAGTACTTC. Using reference TRBV7-8 and TRBJ2-7 for the parts outside the CDR3, the full variable domain is GAGVSQSPRYKVAKRGQDVALRCDPISGHVSLFWYQQALGQGPEFLTYFQNEAQLDKSGLPSDRFFAERPEGSVSTLKIQRTQQEDSAVYLCASSLASLAGAYEQYFGPGTRLTVT.

There are a few counts of this clone. The V call is TRBV9, the J call TRBJ2-3, with D perhaps TRBD2 (5 bases). Trimming removed 2 bases at V and 2 bases at J, with 12 bases between. CDR3 length: 15 residues. Per the germline V gene, CDR1 is SGDLS and CDR2 is YYNGEE. CDR3 region: CASSVPGTHTDTQYF. The CDR3 bases are TGTGCCAGCAGCGTCCCGGGAACCCACACAGATACGCAGTATTTT.

The chain carries TRBV6-1 and TRBJ2-1; perhaps TRBD1 as D (6 bases). Between the trimmed V and J ends, which lost 5 bases and 3 bases, there was a span of 14 bases. Germline CDR1 is MNHNS and CDR2 is SASEGT. The length of the CDR3 is 15 residues. This chain's CDR3 is CASSRYRQDYNEQFF. The CDR3 region has the DNA TGTGCCAGCAGTCGCTATAGACAGGACTACAATGAGCAGTTCTTC.